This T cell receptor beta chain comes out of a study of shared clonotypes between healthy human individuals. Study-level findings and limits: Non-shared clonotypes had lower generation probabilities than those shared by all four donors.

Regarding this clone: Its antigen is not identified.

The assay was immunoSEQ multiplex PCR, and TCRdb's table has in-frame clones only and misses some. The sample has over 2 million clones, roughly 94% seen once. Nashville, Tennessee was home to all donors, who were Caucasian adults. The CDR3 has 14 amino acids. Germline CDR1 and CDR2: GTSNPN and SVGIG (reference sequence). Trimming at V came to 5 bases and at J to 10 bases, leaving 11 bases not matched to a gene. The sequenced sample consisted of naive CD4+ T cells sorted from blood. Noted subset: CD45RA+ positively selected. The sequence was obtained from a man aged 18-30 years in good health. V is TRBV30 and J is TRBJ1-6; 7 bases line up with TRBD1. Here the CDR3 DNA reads TGTGCCTGGTGCCGCGGACAGGCGAGCTCACCCCTCCACTTT. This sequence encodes CAWCRGQASSPLHF.